What follows are 26 T cell receptor beta chains derived from one specimen sequenced in a study of CD8 T cells in ankylosing spondylitis. TCRdb reprocessed the 5' RACE reads via MiXCR and lists one record per CDR3 protein. There are a few hundred thousand distinct CDR3 sequences in the sample; 20% to 25% occur only once, and about a sixth lies in the top ten. Study results and limitations: A TCR beta motif made of 7 to 9 highly homologous variants seemed typical of ankylosing spondylitis blood.

These receptors are not linked to any known antigen. Sequenced material: blood, either unsorted or a sorted T cell fraction (not recorded which). The origin of the receptors is a male donor with ankylosing spondylitis.

The rearrangement uses TRBV5-5 and TRBJ1-1, with unresolved D. Germline assignment: CDR1 SGHKS and CDR2 YYEKEE (reference sequence). V lost 4 bases and J 9 bases, leaving 16 bases between the germline ends. CDR3 size: 13 residues. In DNA, the CDR3 is TGTGCCAGCAGCCGTCCGGCGGACCGTAAAGCTTTCTTT. Its translation: CASSRPADRKAFF.

V usage is TRBV30 and J usage is TRBJ2-7; TRBD1 is a possible D gene (5 bases). V lost 4 bases to trimming and J lost 6 bases, with 10 bases between them. The CDR3 consists of 11 residues. CDR1 and CDR2 from the germline V gene are GTSNPN and SVGIG (reference sequence). The CDR3 loop reads CAWNFRAEQYF. The CDR3 nucleotides are TGTGCCTGGAACTTCAGGGCCGAGCAGTACTTC.

CDR3 nucleotides: TGCAGTGCTATATTCCCTCGGGCCCCCAATGAGCAGTTCTTC. Protein: CSAIFPRAPNEQFF. The V and J genes are TRBV20-1 and TRBJ2-1; no firm D call. Trimming pared 4 bases from V and 6 bases from J, leaving 16 bases between. The length of the CDR3 is 14 residues. Per the germline V gene, CDR1 is DFQATT and CDR2 is SNEGSKA (reference sequence).

The gene calls are TRBV20-1 and TRBJ1-6; 9 bases map to TRBD1. CDR1 DFQATT and CDR2 SNEGSKA come from the germline V gene (reference sequence). The CDR3 spans 14 residues. J was trimmed by 6 bases and V by 3 bases; bases with no gene match: 3. The CDR3 region is CSASPDRGNSPLHF. CDR3 DNA: TGCAGTGCTAGCCCGGACAGGGGTAATTCACCCCTCCACTTT.

The rearrangement uses TRBV5-5 and TRBJ2-1; tentatively, D is TRBD2 (7 bases). V lost 7 bases and J lost 2, with 10 bases in between. The CDR3 totals 13 residues. Looked up from germline, CDR1 is SGHKS and CDR2 is YYEKEE (reference sequence). CDR3 bases: TGTGCCAGCGGGGGGGGCACCTACAATGAGCAGTTCTTC. Encoded protein: CASGGGTYNEQFF. Full variable domain (missing parts from reference TRBV5-5 and TRBJ2-1): DAGVTQSPTHLIKTRGQQVTLRCSPISGHKSVSWYQQVLGQGPQFIFQYYEKEERGRGNFPDRFSARQFPNYSSELNVNALLLGDSALYLCASGGGTYNEQFFGPGTRLTVL.

This chain joins TRBV27 and TRBJ2-1; no firm D call. CDR1 and CDR2 from the germline V gene are MNHEY and SMNVEV (reference sequence). The CDR3 has 15 amino acids. Trimming took 5 bases from V and 6 from J, leaving 17 bases between them. This CDR3 is CASSLLGIGPNEQFF. CDR3 nucleotides: TGTGCCAGCAGTCTCCTGGGGATCGGACCCAATGAGCAGTTCTTC.

Only a few counts were recorded for this clonotype. The chain is built from TRBV7-9 and TRBJ1-1, with 8 bases fitting TRBD1. The CDR3 extends over 14 amino acids. CDR1 and CDR2 from the germline V gene are SEHNR and FQNEAQ (reference sequence). The V segment lost 5 bases and the J segment 8 bases; nucleotides outside the gene matches: 10. The CDR3 region has the DNA TGTGCCAGCAGCCCCGGGACAGGCCGCCTGGAAGCTTTCTTT. Translation: CASSPGTGRLEAFF.

In this sample, this clonotype turned up many times. The genes are TRBV2 and TRBJ2-5; 9 bases agree with TRBD1. CDR3 size: 14 residues. V dropped 5 bases and J dropped 4; count of bases not matched to a gene: 5. CDR1 and CDR2 from the germline V gene are SNHLY and FYNNEI. The CDR3 nucleotides are TGTGCCAGCAGTTTCGGGACAGGGAGAGAGACCCAGTACTTC. It yields the protein CASSFGTGRETQYF.

This clonotype has more than one count but fewer than ten. The chain uses TRBV12-3 or TRBV12-4 and TRBJ1-4; D possibly corresponds to TRBD1 (6 bases). The V end lost 6 bases, the J end lost 8 bases, and 16 bases lay between the germline ends. This CDR3 comprises 14 residues. CDR3 loop: CASSSGELPEKLFF. The DNA for the CDR3 is TGTGCCAGCAGCTCAGGGGAATTGCCCGAAAAACTGTTTTTT.

This clonotype turned up a few times. V gene TRBV11-3 combines with J gene TRBJ2-7, with D perhaps TRBD1 (5 bases). Germline-derived CDR1 and CDR2 are SGHNT and YENEEA. Trimming removed 2 bases from V and 2 bases from J, with 10 bases in between. The CDR3 has 14 residues. CDR3 region: CASSLLRRAYEQYF. DNA for the CDR3: TGTGCCAGCAGCTTACTCCGCAGGGCCTACGAGCAGTACTTC.

V gene TRBV6-1 combines with J gene TRBJ1-1; 12 bases agree with TRBD1. The CDR3 length is 14 residues. CDR1 and CDR2 from the germline V gene are MNHNS and SASEGT. V lost 6 bases and J lost 6; bases outside the gene matches: 5. CDR3 in amino acids: CASSTGQGASEAFF. In nucleotides, the CDR3 is TGTGCCAGCAGCACGGGACAGGGGGCTTCTGAAGCTTTCTTT.

This clonotype was picked up many times. V and J are TRBV16 and TRBJ1-2; 7 bases line up with TRBD1. This CDR3 region has 13 residues. J was trimmed by 6 bases and V by 3 bases; bases with no gene match: 4. Germline V gene lookup returns CDR1 KGHSY and CDR2 FQNENV. Written as DNA, the CDR3 is TGTGCCAGCAGCCAGACAGGGTTAAATGGCTACACCTTC. Translation: CASSQTGLNGYTF.

The rearrangement joins TRBV30 to TRBJ2-7; D is unresolved. Trimming cost V 2 bases and J 2 bases, with 10 bases left between them. Germline V lookup: CDR1 GTSNPN, CDR2 SVGIG (reference sequence). This CDR3 is built from 13 residues. The CDR3 bases are TGTGCCTGGAGTCGTGACGTTACCTACGAGCAGTACTTC. It is translated as CAWSRDVTYEQYF.

The chain recombines TRBV24-1 with TRBJ2-1; 8 bases map to TRBD1. CDR1 and CDR2 from the germline V gene are KGHDR and SFDVKD. CDR3 size: 17 residues. The ends lost 5 bases at V and 4 bases at J; junction bases unmatched: 12. The chain's CDR3 is CATSGRVQGALYNEQFF. CDR3 sequence (DNA): TGTGCCACCAGTGGAAGGGTCCAGGGGGCCCTATACAATGAGCAGTTCTTC.

V is TRBV6-6 and J is TRBJ2-7; D uncertain. Looked up from germline, CDR1 is MNHNY and CDR2 is SVGAGI (reference sequence). V lost 6 bases and J 4 bases, leaving 10 bases between the germline ends. CDR3 length: 12 amino acids. The DNA for the CDR3 is TGTGCCAGCAGCCAACAGTGGTACGAGCAGTACTTC. Translating gives CASSQQWYEQYF.

There are a few counts of this clonotype. This sequence joins TRBV4-1 and TRBJ1-1; D unclear. V was pared by 4 bases and J by 0 bases, with 6 bases between. The CDR3 consists of 13 residues. Germline lookup yields CDR1 MGHRA and CDR2 YSYEKL. Written as DNA, the CDR3 is TGCGCCAGCAGCCCCGTAGTGAACACTGAAGCTTTCTTT. This codes for CASSPVVNTEAFF.

In its sample, this clonotype was seen a few times. This chain connects TRBV12-3 or TRBV12-4 to TRBJ2-3; TRBD2 matches 9 bases. Losses at the gene ends were 5 bases for V and 2 bases for J; bases not matched to a gene: 8. The CDR3 length is 16 residues. CDR3 nucleotides: TGTGCCAGCAGTCCGGGGGTAGCGGGAGACACAGATACGCAGTATTTT. Translated, it gives CASSPGVAGDTDTQYF.

This chain joins TRBV7-2 and TRBJ1-1; D call uncertain. The germline CDR1 and CDR2 sequences are SGHTA and FQGNSA. CDR3 size: 14 residues. The V end lost 6 bases, the J end lost 4 bases, and 15 bases lay between the germline ends. CDR3 loop: CASSLPGATTEAFF. The CDR3 coding sequence is TGTGCCAGCAGTCTCCCCGGTGCCACCACTGAAGCTTTCTTT.

This clonotype was counted only a few times. This rearrangement joins TRBV9 to TRBJ2-1, with a weak D call TRBD1 (6 bases). Trimming left V 4 bases short and J 9 bases short, with 20 bases between. The CDR3 spans 15 residues. Looked up from germline, CDR1 is SGDLS and CDR2 is YYNGEE. CDR3: CASSPRTDSLGEQFF. CDR3 DNA sequence: TGTGCCAGCAGCCCCCGGACAGATTCCCTGGGTGAGCAGTTCTTC.

At least ten counts were recorded for this clonotype. DNA of the CDR3: TGCAGTGCTCCCTCAAACCGGGACTACTCCTACAATGAGCAGTTCTTC. It codes for CSAPSNRDYSYNEQFF. The chain is built from TRBV20-1 and TRBJ2-1, with TRBD2 identical over 7 bases. The CDR3 has 16 amino acids. The junction had 10 bases not matched to a gene; V was cut back by 5 bases and J by 0 bases. Per germline, CDR1 DFQATT and CDR2 SNEGSKA (reference sequence).

This clonotype was picked up a small number of times. The chain carries TRBV29-1 and TRBJ2-1, with D perhaps TRBD1 (8 bases). The germline V gene has CDR1 SQVTM and CDR2 ANQGSEA. The CDR3 has 17 residues. With 7 bases removed from V and 4 bases from J, the gap between germline ends came to 26 bases. The CDR3 protein is CSDTDPYRGGFYNEQFF. In DNA form, the CDR3 reads TGCAGCGACACCGACCCTTACAGGGGGGGATTTTACAATGAGCAGTTCTTC.

The chain combines TRBV28 with TRBJ2-1; 10 bases are a match to TRBD2. The CDR3 contains 15 residues. Germline CDR1 MDHEN, CDR2 SYDVKM. The V segment lost 6 bases and the J segment 8 bases; nucleotides outside the gene matches: 10. CDR3 residues: CASSTSGKARYEQFF. CDR3 bases: TGTGCCAGCAGCACTAGCGGGAAGGCCCGATATGAGCAGTTCTTC.

In its sample, this clonotype was seen a few times. The chain is built from TRBV7-2 and TRBJ2-7; 11 positions agree with TRBD2. The germline CDR1 and CDR2 sequences are SGHTA and FQGNSA. V was clipped by 5 bases and J by 4 bases; unmatched bases: 4. The CDR3 loop spans 14 amino acids. This CDR3 is CASSQRLAGYEQYF. CDR3 nucleotide sequence: TGTGCCAGCAGCCAAAGACTAGCGGGGTACGAGCAGTACTTC. Complete variable domain (other parts from reference TRBV7-2 and TRBJ2-7): GAGVSQSPSNKVTEKGKDVELRCDPISGHTALYWYRQSLGQGLEFLIYFQGNSAPDKSGLPSDRFSAERTGGSVSTLTIQRTQQEDSAVYLCASSQRLAGYEQYFGPGTRLTVT.

This clonotype appeared a few times. J is TRBJ2-2 and V is TRBV21-1; TRBD1 was called by the table and not checked on the DNA. TRBV21-1 is a pseudogene. The CDR3 length is 18 residues. The CDR3: CATRAWTGGFSDTGELFF. The DNA for the CDR3 is TGTGCCACCCGAGCTTGGACAGGGGGCTTCTCGGACACCGGGGAGCTGTTTTTT.

The V and J genes are TRBV12-3 or TRBV12-4 and TRBJ2-1; 14 positions agree with TRBD2. The V segment lost 6 bases and the J segment 8 bases; nucleotides outside the gene matches: 6. CDR3 length: 15 residues. For the CDR3, the DNA is TGTGCCAGCAGAAAAGGGACTAGCGGGAGCGATGAGCAGTTCTTC. As protein: CASRKGTSGSDEQFF.

The CDR3 region is CSARINVWGANVLTF. The CDR3 DNA is TGCAGTGCTAGAATAAACGTATGGGGGGCCAACGTCCTGACTTTC. The chain couples TRBV20-1 to TRBJ2-6, with D unclear. The CDR3 consists of 15 residues. In germline, CDR1 is DFQATT, CDR2 SNEGSKA (reference sequence). The V gene lost 2 bases and the J gene lost 4 bases, with 12 bases spanning the gap.